This paragraph reports one T cell receptor (beta chain). Its antigen is unidentified. The data are from a study of cytomegalovirus exposure and HLA in healthy donors. Study-level information: An earlier analysis found 120 million or so unique TCR beta sequences from 200 million or so T cells.

Study-wide points: Exclusion as indistinguishable affected some V segments, including TRBV6-2 and TRBV6-3. When a later analysis was performed, an Asian-associated ancestry cluster reportedly had fewer N-insertions than the roughly 640-donor mean. Investigators reported under 200 TCR beta chains as tied to cytomegalovirus.

This PCR relied on a set of 60 Vbeta primers and 13 Jbeta primers. The protocol was immunoSEQ multiplex PCR, while the TCRdb copy is restricted to in-frame clones and leaves out a portion. The sample contains roughly 100,000 clones, 66% of which appear only once. Trimming left V 6 bases short and J 1 base short, with 12 bases between. CDR3 size: 14 residues. Germline V gene data show CDR1 as LNHDA and CDR2 as SQIVND (reference sequence). Sequences were obtained from PBMCs. The chain employs TRBV19 and TRBJ1-1, with a weak D call TRBD1 (6 bases). This receptor was identified in a woman in her forties or fifties in good health and CMV-seronegative. This CDR3 reads CASRQNRENTEAFF. The DNA of the CDR3 is TGTGCCAGTAGGCAAAACAGGGAGAACACTGAAGCTTTCTTT.